The 8 T cell receptor beta chains below were found in one sample sequenced in a study of early stage breast cancer tumors. TCRdb's copy holds only in-frame clones and misses some; the assay was immunoSEQ multiplex PCR. The table lists around 30,000 clones, roughly 81% of them singletons. Input material: breast tumor tissue. All receptors come from a person aged 30 to 39 with breast cancer.

The V call is TRBV7-2, the J call TRBJ2-7; the D gene is possibly TRBD2 (6 bases). The CDR3 extends over 14 amino acids. Per the germline V gene, CDR1 is SGHTA and CDR2 is FQGNSA. V lost 5 bases and J lost 0, with 11 bases in between. The CDR3 DNA is TGTGCCAGCAGCAGGGACTTCAGCTCCTACGAGCAGTACTTC. As protein: CASSRDFSSYEQYF. Based on the CDR3 plus reference TRBV7-2 and TRBJ2-7, the full variable domain is GAGVSQSPSNKVTEKGKDVELRCDPISGHTALYWYRQSLGQGLEFLIYFQGNSAPDKSGLPSDRFSAERTGGSVSTLTIQRTQQEDSAVYLCASSRDFSSYEQYFGPGTRLTVT.

The J gene is TRBJ2-1, the V gene TRBV2; 9 bases are a match to TRBD2. This CDR3 contains 15 residues. The V and J ends lost 4 bases and 5 bases, in that order; junction bases with no gene match: 6. The germline gives CDR1 SNHLY, CDR2 FYNNEI. The CDR3 loop is CASSVWLAGNNEQFF. CDR3 DNA sequence: TGTGCCAGCAGTGTGTGGCTAGCGGGAAACAATGAGCAGTTCTTC.

The V call is TRBV6-5, the J call TRBJ2-1; TRBD1 matches 9 bases. The length of the CDR3 is 16 residues. Germline V gene data show CDR1 as MNHEY and CDR2 as SVGAGI. Germline trimming cut 0 bases from V and 7 bases from J; bases unmatched to any gene: 7. CDR3 coding DNA: TGTGCCAGCAGTTACTCGCTAACAGGGGGCTGGAATGAGCAGTTCTTC. As protein: CASSYSLTGGWNEQFF.

This clone was recorded once. This rearrangement joins TRBV7-9 to TRBJ2-1; 7 bases line up with TRBD2. The CDR3 is 15 residues long. Germline loops: CDR1 SEHNR, CDR2 FQNEAQ (reference sequence). J lost 10 bases, V lost 3 bases, and 12 bases had no gene match. The CDR3 region has the DNA TGTGCCAGCAGCTTCTTAAAGGGCGGGAGAGAAGAGCAGTTCTTC. Amino acid sequence: CASSFLKGGREEQFF.

The chain combines TRBV10-1 with TRBJ2-5, with D possibly being TRBD1 (6 bases). Looked up from germline, CDR1 is WNHNN and CDR2 is SYGVQD (reference sequence). The CDR3 is made up of 14 amino acids. V lost 0 bases and J lost 1, with 6 bases in between. The CDR3 DNA follows: TGCGCCAGCAGTGAGTCAGGGGGCCAAGAGACCCAGTACTTC. Its translation is CASSESGGQETQYF.

As DNA, the CDR3 is TGCGCCAGCAGCCCGGCGGACAGCGGCGGGTACGTCCTGACTTTC. As protein: CASSPADSGGYVLTF. The chain has TRBV4-1 and TRBJ2-6; a possible D gene is TRBD1 (6 bases). The ends were cut back, 4 bases at V and 11 bases at J, with 18 bases in the middle. This CDR3 is built from 15 residues. From germline, CDR1 is MGHRA and CDR2 YSYEKL.

This clone was recorded once. The V gene is TRBV19, the J gene TRBJ2-3; no definite D call. Germline CDR1 reads LNHDA; CDR2 reads SQIVND (reference sequence). V dropped 2 bases and J dropped 4 bases, with 10 bases sitting between them. The CDR3 spans 14 residues. The CDR3 loop reads CASSIRLDSDTQYF. CDR3 DNA sequence: TGTGCCAGTAGTATACGACTGGATTCAGATACGCAGTATTTT.

In this sample, this clone turned up a few times. This chain joins TRBV6-5 and TRBJ1-2, with D tentatively TRBD1 (6 bases). Germline CDR1 MNHEY, CDR2 SVGAGI. This CDR3 has 14 residues. V was trimmed by 6 bases and J by 8 bases, leaving 19 bases between them. Here the CDR3 DNA reads TGTGCCAGCAGCGAACAGGGTGGTAAGGGCGGCTACACCTTC. This sequence encodes CASSEQGGKGGYTF.